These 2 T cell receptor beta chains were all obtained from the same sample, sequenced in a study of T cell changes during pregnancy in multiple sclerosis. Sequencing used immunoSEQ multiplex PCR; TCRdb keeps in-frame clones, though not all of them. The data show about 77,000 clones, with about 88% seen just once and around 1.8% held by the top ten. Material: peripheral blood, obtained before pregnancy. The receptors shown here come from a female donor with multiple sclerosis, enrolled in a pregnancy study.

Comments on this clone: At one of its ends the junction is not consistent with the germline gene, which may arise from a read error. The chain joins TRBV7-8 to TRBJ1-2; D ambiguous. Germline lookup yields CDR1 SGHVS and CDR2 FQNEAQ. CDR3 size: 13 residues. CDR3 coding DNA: TGTGCCAGCACCTTACATGCTAACTATGGCTACACCTTC. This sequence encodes CASTLHANYGYTF.

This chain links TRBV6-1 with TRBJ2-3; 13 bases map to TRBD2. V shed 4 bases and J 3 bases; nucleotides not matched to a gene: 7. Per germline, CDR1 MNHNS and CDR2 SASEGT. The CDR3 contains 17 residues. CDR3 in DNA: TGTGCCAGCAGTGTCCGACTAGCGGGGGGCTATACAGATACGCAGTATTTT. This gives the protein CASSVRLAGGYTDTQYF.